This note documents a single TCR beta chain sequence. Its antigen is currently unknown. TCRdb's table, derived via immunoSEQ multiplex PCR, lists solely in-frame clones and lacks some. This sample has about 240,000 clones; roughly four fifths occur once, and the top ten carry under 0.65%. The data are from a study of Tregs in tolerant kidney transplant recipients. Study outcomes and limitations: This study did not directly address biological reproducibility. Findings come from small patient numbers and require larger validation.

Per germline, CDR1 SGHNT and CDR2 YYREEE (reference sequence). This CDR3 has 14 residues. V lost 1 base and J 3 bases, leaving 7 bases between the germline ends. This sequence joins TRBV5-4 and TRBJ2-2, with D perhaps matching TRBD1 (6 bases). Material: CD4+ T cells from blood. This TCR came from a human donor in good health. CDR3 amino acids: CASSLYRDTGELFF. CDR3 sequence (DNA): TGTGCCAGCAGCTTGTACAGGGACACCGGGGAGCTGTTTTTT.